Presented here are 19 T cell receptor beta chains from one specimen sequenced in a study of T cells in Graves' hyperthyroidism and ophthalmopathy. Researchers took RNA transcripts and amplified the TCR beta CDR3 regions from them. The primer set for the first-round RT-PCR of the TCR CDR3 was HTBI. One entry per CDR3 protein, called by TCRdb with MiXCR from the multiplex PCR reads. The data hold 750,000 to 950,000 distinct CDR3 sequences, with around 39% observed a single time. The sequencing sample was made of blood. Receptors were obtained from a man between 18 and 35 years old with Graves' hyperthyroidism.

This clonotype was found a few times. The chain is built from TRBV4-1 and TRBJ1-4; D possibly corresponds to TRBD1 (5 bases). The germline V and J ends were trimmed by 1 base and 14 bases, with 17 bases remaining between them. CDR1 and CDR2 from the germline V gene are MGHRA and YSYEKL. This CDR3 is 14 amino acids long. This CDR3 is CASSQVGTRGDLFF. The CDR3 region has the DNA TGCGCCAGCAGCCAAGTCGGGACTCGGGGAGACCTGTTTTTT.

This clonotype was picked up a small number of times. V usage is TRBV5-1 and J usage is TRBJ2-5; the D gene is possibly TRBD2 (5 bases). Looked up from germline, CDR1 is SGHRS and CDR2 is YFSETQ. V lost 0 bases to trimming and J lost 3 bases, with 6 bases between them. This CDR3 has 13 residues. DNA of the CDR3: TGCGCCAGCAGCTTGGTGGAGGAAGAGACCCAGTACTTC. Translated, it gives CASSLVEEETQYF.

Turning to this clonotype: Since a much larger clone is just one base distant, this may be a read error. The chain carries TRBV10-2 and TRBJ2-7, with D uncertain. The CDR3 extends over 12 amino acids. V lost 3 bases to trimming and J lost 3 bases, with 6 bases between them. CDR1 and CDR2 (germline): WSHSY, SAAADI. The CDR3 sequence is CASSDLDYEQYF. In nucleotides, the CDR3 is TGCGCCAGCAGTGACCTAGACTACGAGCAGTACTTC.

This clonotype was seen ten or more times. This CDR3 reads CASSLAGSRNEQYF. Written as DNA, the CDR3 is TGTGCCAGCAGCTTAGCTGGCTCGAGAAACGAGCAGTACTTC. V gene TRBV9 combines with J gene TRBJ2-7, with D hard to call. Germline CDR1 and CDR2: SGDLS and YYNGEE. V gave up 4 bases and J gave up 5 bases, with 16 bases separating them. The CDR3 consists of 14 residues.

This clonotype was counted many times. This sequence joins TRBV19 and TRBJ2-5, with D possibly being TRBD1 (7 bases). The CDR3 loop spans 15 amino acids. The V gene's germline CDR1 is LNHDA and CDR2 SQIVND (reference sequence). Trimming stripped 5 bases from V and 5 bases from J, with 18 bases between. This CDR3 is CASSPATGRIETQYF. The CDR3 nucleotides are TGTGCCAGTAGTCCTGCGACAGGGAGGATTGAGACCCAGTACTTC.

Regarding this clonotype: One end of the junction varies from germline; a read error may be responsible. The chain recombines TRBV7-7 with TRBJ2-7; possibly TRBD2 for D (6 bases). CDR1 and CDR2 from the germline V gene are SSHAT and FNYEAQ (reference sequence). There are 16 residues in the CDR3. DNA for the CDR3: TGTGCTAGCAGCTCGAGCGGAGGAGGGGATGTCGACGAGCAGTACTTC. It yields the protein CASSSSGGGDVDEQYF.

V usage is TRBV9 and J usage is TRBJ1-1; the match to TRBD1 covers 7 bases. The germline CDR1 and CDR2 sequences are SGDLS and YYNGEE. J was trimmed by 3 bases and V by 4 bases; bases with no gene match: 6. This CDR3 is 14 amino acids long. The DNA for the CDR3 is TGTGCCAGCAGCCGCGGACAGGCGGACACTGAAGCTTTCTTT. Its translation is CASSRGQADTEAFF.

The rearrangement links TRBV11-2 to TRBJ1-1; unclear D gene. The CDR3 has 16 residues. V shed 3 bases and J shed 0 bases, with 14 bases lying between them. Germline V gives CDR1 SGHAT, CDR2 FQNNGV. The CDR3 sequence is CASSFWAPRLNTEAFF. CDR3 sequence (DNA): TGTGCCAGCAGCTTCTGGGCACCCAGGTTGAACACTGAAGCTTTCTTT.

CDR3 amino acids: CASSPGGQGYYTIYF. CDR3 nucleotides: TGTGCCAGCAGCCCCGGGGGACAGGGGTACTACACCATATATTTT. The gene calls are TRBV5-6 and TRBJ1-3, with 10 bases aligning to TRBD1. The CDR3 totals 15 residues. Germline CDR1 SGHDT, CDR2 YYEEEE. V trimming: 4 bases; J trimming: 8 bases; junction bases outside the gene matches: 9.

This clonotype occurred a few times. The chain has TRBV20-1 and TRBJ2-5; unclear D gene. CDR3 length: 12 residues. Trimming took 6 bases from V and 4 from J, leaving 12 bases between them. Germline-derived CDR1 and CDR2 are DFQATT and SNEGSKA (reference sequence). The CDR3 DNA sequence: TGCAGTGCCGAAGACATCGGAGAGACCCAGTACTTC. Protein sequence: CSAEDIGETQYF.

This clonotype has a handful of counts. The gene calls are TRBV4-3 and TRBJ2-7; 8 bases agree with TRBD1. Trimming took 1 base from V and 6 from J; bases not matched to a gene: 8. The CDR3 is 15 residues long. Germline-derived CDR1 and CDR2 are LGHNA and YSLEER. The CDR3 DNA reads as TGCGCCAGCAGCCAAGGCAGCCAGGGGGCACTCGAGCAGTACTTC. This encodes CASSQGSQGALEQYF.

This clonotype was seen ten or more times. The rearrangement links TRBV7-6 to TRBJ2-7; 8 nucleotides line up with TRBD1. This CDR3 comprises 15 residues. Germline V gene sequence: CDR1 SGHVS, CDR2 FNYEAQ. V shed 5 bases, J shed 3 bases, and the junction held 9 bases outside the gene matches. CDR3 in amino acids: CASSPRGQVLYEQYF. The CDR3 bases are TGTGCCAGCAGCCCAAGGGGACAGGTCCTCTACGAGCAGTACTTC. Full variable domain (rest looked up from reference TRBV7-6 and TRBJ2-7): GAGVSQSPRYKVTKRGQDVALRCDPISGHVSLYWYRQALGQGPEFLTYFNYEAQQDKSGLPNDRFSAERPEGSISTLTIQRTEQRDSAMYRCASSPRGQVLYEQYFGPGTRLTVT.

This clonotype appeared many times. The chain recombines TRBV11-2 with TRBJ2-5; TRBD2 aligns across 8 bases. CDR1 and CDR2 (germline): SGHAT, FQNNGV. The junction had 9 bases not matched to a gene; V was cut back by 5 bases and J by 1 base. The CDR3 spans 16 residues. For the CDR3, the DNA is TGTGCCAGCAGCCTAACCGGACTAGCAATCCAAGAGACCCAGTACTTC. It encodes CASSLTGLAIQETQYF. Based on the CDR3 plus reference TRBV11-2 and TRBJ2-5, the full variable domain is EAGVAQSPRYKIIEKRQSVAFWCNPISGHATLYWYQQILGQGPKLLIQFQNNGVVDDSQLPKDRFSAERLKGVDSTLKIQPAKLEDSAVYLCASSLTGLAIQETQYFGPGTRLLVL.

This clonotype was observed a handful of times. V and J are TRBV7-9 and TRBJ2-5, with D perhaps matching TRBD1 (6 bases). Between the trimmed V and J ends, which lost 5 bases and 1 base, there was a span of 14 bases. CDR1 and CDR2 (germline): SEHNR, FQNEAQ (reference sequence). There are 15 residues in the CDR3. CDR3 sequence (DNA): TGTGCCAGCAGCCTTCCGGGACAAGCCCAAGAGACCCAGTACTTC. Its protein product is CASSLPGQAQETQYF. The full variable domain, in which reference TRBV7-9 and TRBJ2-5 provide the parts outside the CDR3, is DTGVSQNPRHKITKRGQNVTFRCDPISEHNRLYWYRQTLGQGPEFLTYFQNEAQLEKSRLLSDRFSAERPKGSFSTLEIQRTEQGDSAMYLCASSLPGQAQETQYFGPGTRLLVL.

This clonotype was counted a few times. This rearrangement joins TRBV12-3 or TRBV12-4 to TRBJ1-4, with D perhaps matching TRBD1 (5 bases). The V gene lost 6 bases and the J gene lost 12 bases, with 23 bases spanning the gap. There are 15 residues in the CDR3. The CDR3 is CASSFGTGSGGELFF. In DNA, the CDR3 is TGTGCCAGCAGCTTTGGGACGGGGAGTGGTGGAGAACTGTTTTTT.

Ten or more counts support this clonotype. The chain has TRBV2 and TRBJ1-6; D call uncertain. This CDR3 contains 15 residues. Germline values: CDR1 SNHLY, CDR2 FYNNEI. V shed 2 bases and J shed 9 bases, with 14 bases lying between them. This chain's CDR3 is CASSESRTFGSPLHF. The DNA for the CDR3 is TGTGCCAGCAGTGAATCTCGGACCTTCGGTTCACCCCTCCACTTT.

This clonotype was counted a few times. This chain connects TRBV20-1 to TRBJ1-1, with D possibly matching TRBD1 (5 bases). The CDR3 has 11 residues. Trimming shortened V by 5 bases and J by 4 bases, and 8 bases separated the two germline ends. Germline loops: CDR1 DFQATT, CDR2 SNEGSKA (reference sequence). Here the CDR3 reads CSAPGPTEAFF. CDR3 in DNA: TGCAGTGCTCCAGGGCCCACTGAAGCTTTCTTT.

Comments on this clonotype: At one of its ends the junction is not consistent with the germline gene, which may arise from a read error. V and J are TRBV20-1 and TRBJ1-5; possible D gene TRBD1, 6 bases. CDR3 length: 15 residues. Germline CDR1 and CDR2: DFQATT and SNEGSKA (reference sequence). CDR3 loop: CSARLRTGGKQPQHF. The CDR3 nucleotides read TGCAGTGCTAGGTTGAGAACGGGGGGCAAACAGCCCCAGCATTTT.

V and J are TRBV20-1 and TRBJ1-1; 8 nucleotides align to TRBD1. The ends lost 1 base at V and 4 bases at J; junction bases unmatched: 14. Germline V gives CDR1 DFQATT, CDR2 SNEGSKA (reference sequence). The length of the CDR3 is 17 residues. The DNA for the CDR3 is TGCAGTGCTAGAGGGGAGGCAACAGGGGGTTGGGGCACTGAAGCTTTCTTT. Translation gives CSARGEATGGWGTEAFF.